The next 13 T cell receptor beta chains were all read from a single sample in a study of blood T cell repertoires in COVID-19. Assay: immunoSEQ multiplex PCR; the TCRdb copy retains only in-frame clones and omits some. The sample lists about 300,000 clones, approximately 88% seen once, with more than 1.1% in the top ten. Sequencing was done on a sample of peripheral blood. The receptor set was obtained from a human donor with COVID-19, enrolled during active disease. The donor label of this sample is uncertain.

This clone was recorded a few times. The chain employs TRBV3-1 (or the pseudogene TRBV3-2) and TRBJ1-3, with 9 bases lining up with TRBD1. Germline CDR1 and CDR2: LGHDT and YNNKEL (reference sequence). Losses at the gene ends were 1 base for V and 4 bases for J; bases not matched to a gene: 5. The CDR3 sequence is 16 residues long. CDR3 DNA: TGTGCCAGCAGCCAAGTCTGGACAGGGGTCGGAAACACCATATATTTT. This encodes CASSQVWTGVGNTIYF.

With respect to this clone: The same CDR3 arises from other DNA sequences in this sample as well. V is TRBV7-3 and J is TRBJ1-1; D is ambiguous. V lost 1 base, J lost 2 bases, and 8 bases lay in between. In germline, CDR1 is SGHTA, CDR2 FQGTGA. The CDR3 sequence is 14 residues long. CDR3 in DNA: TGTGCCAGCAGCTTAAATTCAGGAAACACTGAAGCTTTCTTT. It yields the protein CASSLNSGNTEAFF.

The V and J genes are TRBV5-6 and TRBJ2-7; 10 bases match TRBD2. Germline-derived CDR1 and CDR2 are SGHDT and YYEEEE. The V gene end was trimmed by 1 base and the J gene end by 1 base; junction bases not matched to a gene: 2. The CDR3 runs to 15 residues. As DNA, the CDR3 is TGTGCCAGCAGCTTGCCTAGCGGGAGTTCCTACGAGCAGTACTTC. Translating gives CASSLPSGSSYEQYF.

This clone appeared a few times. The chain couples TRBV5-1 to TRBJ1-5; the D is unclear. The CDR3 contains 13 residues. CDR1 SGHRS and CDR2 YFSETQ come from the germline V gene. Trimming removed 0 bases at V and 3 bases at J, with 4 bases between. The CDR3 sequence: CASSLGANQPQHF. CDR3 nucleotide sequence: TGCGCCAGCAGCTTGGGGGCCAATCAGCCCCAGCATTTT.

This clone was recorded only once. V is TRBV21-1 and J is TRBJ2-6; the table calls TRBD1, which could not be checked here. TRBV21-1 is described as a pseudogene. This CDR3 spans 18 amino acids. CDR3 coding DNA: TGTGCCAGGACCTCACCGGGACAGGGGGCGAGAGGGGCCAACGTCCTGACTTTC. It translates to CARTSPGQGARGANVLTF.

The chain couples TRBV7-9 to TRBJ1-1; unclear D gene. V lost 4 bases and J lost 1, with 7 bases in between. Germline CDR1 is SEHNR and CDR2 is FQNEAQ (reference sequence). The CDR3 covers 13 residues. The CDR3, as DNA: TGTGCCAGCAGCTCCGAGGGGAACACTGAAGCTTTCTTT. It specifies CASSSEGNTEAFF.

In this sample, this clone turned up once. Other DNA variants within this sample encode the same CDR3. The chain uses TRBV19 and TRBJ2-1; tentatively, D is TRBD1 (5 bases). The CDR3 is 14 amino acids. The germline gives CDR1 LNHDA, CDR2 SQIVND (reference sequence). V was pared by 7 bases and J by 4 bases, with 14 bases between. CDR3 protein: CASNPRGSYNEQFF. As DNA, the CDR3 is TGTGCCAGTAACCCTAGGGGATCTTACAATGAGCAGTTCTTC. Full variable domain (missing parts from reference TRBV19 and TRBJ2-1): DGGITQSPKYLFRKEGQNVTLSCEQNLNHDAMYWYRQDPGQGLRLIYYSQIVNDFQKGDIAEGYSVSREKKESFPLTVTSAQKNPTAFYLCASNPRGSYNEQFFGPGTRLTVL.

This chain links TRBV5-1 with TRBJ2-2; 9 bases align to TRBD2. The CDR3 has 17 amino acids. Per germline, CDR1 SGHRS and CDR2 YFSETQ. J gave up 5 bases and V 4 bases, and 12 bases lay outside the gene matches. The CDR3 bases are TGCGCCAGCAGCGTAACTTCCGGGACTAGCTGGACCGGGGAGCTGTTTTTT. Protein product: CASSVTSGTSWTGELFF.

This chain links TRBV4-1 with TRBJ2-7; 10 nucleotides match TRBD1. The CDR3 sequence is 13 residues long. The V gene end was trimmed by 4 bases and the J gene end by 4 bases; junction bases not matched to a gene: 1. CDR1 and CDR2 (germline): MGHRA, YSYEKL. Written as DNA, the CDR3 is TGCGCCAGCAGCCGGGACAGGGGATACGAGCAGTACTTC. This sequence encodes CASSRDRGYEQYF.

This clone has a single count. The chain combines TRBV6-1 with TRBJ2-7, with a tentative D call TRBD2 (5 bases). V dropped 3 bases and J dropped 3 bases, with 12 bases sitting between them. The CDR3 is 14 residues long. Germline V gives CDR1 MNHNS, CDR2 SASEGT. CDR3 region: CASSESGRDYEQYF. The CDR3 nucleotides read TGTGCCAGCAGTGAGAGCGGCCGGGACTACGAGCAGTACTTC.

This clone was counted at least ten times. The chain couples TRBV7-9 to TRBJ1-1; D unresolved. V was trimmed by 0 bases and J by 2 bases, leaving 4 bases between them. The V gene's germline CDR1 is SEHNR and CDR2 FQNEAQ (reference sequence). The length of the CDR3 is 13 residues. CDR3 sequence reads: CASSLAPNTEAFF. CDR3 nucleotides: TGTGCCAGCAGCTTAGCTCCAAACACTGAAGCTTTCTTT.

The genes are TRBV2 and TRBJ2-3; 16 bases line up with TRBD2. The length of the CDR3 is 17 residues. Germline V gives CDR1 SNHLY, CDR2 FYNNEI. V was pared by 2 bases and J by 6 bases, with 5 bases of the junction left unmatched. CDR3 coding DNA: TGTGCCAGCAGTGAACTGGGACTAGCGGGAGGGCGGGATACGCAGTATTTT. Its translation: CASSELGLAGGRDTQYF.

The gene calls are TRBV10-3 and TRBJ2-2; 10 bases align to TRBD1. V shed 2 bases, J shed 0 bases, and the junction held 9 bases outside the gene matches. The CDR3 sequence is 19 residues long. Germline CDR1 is ENHRY and CDR2 is SYGVKD. DNA of the CDR3: TGTGCCATCAGTGAGACCCCCACTGGGACAGGGGCGAACACCGGGGAGCTGTTTTTT. Its protein product is CAISETPTGTGANTGELFF.